The 14 T cell receptor beta chains presented below share a single source sample, sequenced in a study of control samples from healthy donors and cancer patients. Only in-frame clones appear in the TCRdb table, and some are missing; sequencing was by immunoSEQ multiplex PCR. The table records 150,000 to 200,000 clones, roughly 94% of them present only once. Specimen: blood. Every receptor here comes from a young woman in good health.

This clone was seen just once. The J gene is TRBJ1-3, the V gene TRBV6-2 or TRBV6-3; D ambiguous. Germline V gene sequence: CDR1 MNHEY, CDR2 SVGEGT. V dropped 2 bases and J dropped 0 bases, with 5 bases sitting between them. CDR3 length: 14 amino acids. The CDR3 DNA reads TGTGCCAGCAGTTACGAGTTCTCTGGAAACACCATATATTTT. Protein: CASSYEFSGNTIYF.

The chain has TRBV21-1 and TRBJ1-5; the table's D call of TRBD1 was not tested on the DNA. TRBV21-1 is designated a pseudogene. CDR3 length: 16 residues. The CDR3 nucleotides are TGTGCCAGCAGCAAAGGGAACAGGGGGAAGGATCAGCCCCAGCATTTT. Protein product: CASSKGNRGKDQPQHF.

The J gene is TRBJ1-4, the V gene TRBV28, with D perhaps matching TRBD1 (5 bases). Per the germline V gene, CDR1 is MDHEN and CDR2 is SYDVKM. Trimming took 1 base from V and 5 from J, leaving 17 bases between them. The CDR3 covers 17 residues. The CDR3 here is CASSLLMGGGLNEKLFF. The CDR3 nucleotides are TGTGCCAGCAGTTTATTAATGGGGGGTGGGCTAAATGAAAAACTGTTTTTT.

V and J are TRBV11-2 and TRBJ1-2, with 7 bases fitting TRBD1. The V segment lost 3 bases and the J segment 13 bases; nucleotides outside the gene matches: 14. The germline CDR1 and CDR2 sequences are SGHAT and FQNNGV. The CDR3 sequence is 14 residues long. The CDR3 DNA reads TGTGCCAGCAGCTTGGAGGGCCCCTCTCCAGGGGGCACCTTC. Translating gives CASSLEGPSPGGTF.

The gene calls are TRBV7-7 and TRBJ2-2; a weak D match, TRBD2 (7 bases). The CDR3 is 13 amino acids. CDR1 SSHAT and CDR2 FNYEAQ come from the germline V gene (reference sequence). The CDR3 coding sequence is TGTGCTACGATGGGGGGCGGGGGCGGGGAGCTGTTTTTT. Translated, it gives CATMGGGGGELFF.

The chain employs TRBV6-5 and TRBJ1-2; D remains unclear. V was pared by 6 bases and J by 8 bases, with 16 bases between. Germline CDR1 reads MNHEY; CDR2 reads SVGAGI. CDR3 size: 13 residues. Written as DNA, the CDR3 is TGTGCCAGCAGACACCTTGACGATGGGGGCTACACCTTC. It codes for CASRHLDDGGYTF.

V is TRBV7-9 and J is TRBJ1-3; a weak D match, TRBD1 (5 bases). The CDR3 runs 14 residues. Trimming took 2 bases from V and 5 from J, leaving 10 bases between them. The germline CDR1 and CDR2 sequences are SEHNR and FQNEAQ (reference sequence). CDR3 sequence: CASSLYRRRNTIYF. The DNA of the CDR3 is TGTGCCAGCAGCTTATACAGGAGACGAAACACCATATATTTT.

The chain carries TRBV24-1 and TRBJ2-1, with TRBD2 matching over 11 bases. This CDR3 region has 17 residues. After removal of 3 bases from V and 6 bases from J, the junction contained 9 bases not matched to a gene. Looked up from germline, CDR1 is KGHDR and CDR2 is SFDVKD. CDR3 sequence reads: CATSDPLLAGARNEQFF. Here the CDR3 DNA reads TGTGCCACCAGTGATCCCTTACTAGCGGGAGCTCGCAATGAGCAGTTCTTC.

V is TRBV7-8 and J is TRBJ1-2, with a tentative D call TRBD1 (5 bases). The CDR3 length is 15 residues. V was pared by 5 bases and J by 8 bases, with 21 bases between. Looked up from germline, CDR1 is SGHVS and CDR2 is FQNEAQ. The CDR3 DNA is TGTGCCAGCAGCGAAACAGGTTCCCTAACGGGGGGCTACACCTTC. Protein sequence: CASSETGSLTGGYTF.

The genes are TRBV9 and TRBJ1-5, with D hard to call. This CDR3 has 13 amino acids. V lost 0 bases and J lost 4, with 5 bases in between. CDR1 SGDLS and CDR2 YYNGEE come from the germline V gene. CDR3 nucleotide sequence: TGTGCCAGCAGCGTAGCTCCTAATCAGCCCCAGCATTTT. Translation gives CASSVAPNQPQHF.

Turning to this clone: This sample also contains other DNA sequences that code for the same CDR3. This chain uses TRBV11-3 with TRBJ1-1; D is undetermined. This CDR3 has 13 amino acids. The V end lost 1 base, the J end lost 0 bases, and 3 bases lay between the germline ends. The germline gives CDR1 SGHNT, CDR2 YENEEA. This CDR3 reads CASSLGLNTEAFF. The CDR3 nucleotides are TGTGCCAGCAGCTTAGGGCTGAACACTGAAGCTTTCTTT.

This chain joins TRBV29-1 and TRBJ2-2; TRBD2 agrees at 7 bases. The length of the CDR3 is 13 residues. CDR1 is SQVTM and CDR2 is ANQGSEA in the germline V gene. V shed 4 bases, J shed 4 bases, and the junction held 3 bases outside the gene matches. CDR3 sequence (DNA): TGCAGCGTTGGTGGGGGGGTCACCGGGGAGCTGTTTTTT. Its protein product is CSVGGGVTGELFF.

The CDR3, as DNA: TGTGCCAGCAGTCCTCATGACGGAGCCTACGAGCAGTACTTC. Protein product: CASSPHDGAYEQYF. V gene TRBV28 combines with J gene TRBJ2-7; no clear D. CDR3 size: 14 residues. The germline gives CDR1 MDHEN, CDR2 SYDVKM. V was cut by 5 bases and J by 2 bases, with 13 bases left in between. Supplemented by reference TRBV28 and TRBJ2-7, the full variable domain reads DVKVTQSSRYLVKRTGEKVFLECVQDMDHENMFWYRQDPGLGLRLIYFSYDVKMKEKGDIPEGYSVSREKKERFSLILESASTNQTSMYLCASSPHDGAYEQYFGPGTRLTVT.

The chain employs TRBV4-1 and TRBJ1-1; D gene unclear. Trimming shortened V by 1 base and J by 0 bases, and 6 bases separated the two germline ends. There are 14 residues in the CDR3. Germline assignment: CDR1 MGHRA and CDR2 YSYEKL. CDR3 amino acids: CASSQVLLNTEAFF. The CDR3 DNA is TGCGCCAGCAGCCAAGTTCTACTGAACACTGAAGCTTTCTTT.